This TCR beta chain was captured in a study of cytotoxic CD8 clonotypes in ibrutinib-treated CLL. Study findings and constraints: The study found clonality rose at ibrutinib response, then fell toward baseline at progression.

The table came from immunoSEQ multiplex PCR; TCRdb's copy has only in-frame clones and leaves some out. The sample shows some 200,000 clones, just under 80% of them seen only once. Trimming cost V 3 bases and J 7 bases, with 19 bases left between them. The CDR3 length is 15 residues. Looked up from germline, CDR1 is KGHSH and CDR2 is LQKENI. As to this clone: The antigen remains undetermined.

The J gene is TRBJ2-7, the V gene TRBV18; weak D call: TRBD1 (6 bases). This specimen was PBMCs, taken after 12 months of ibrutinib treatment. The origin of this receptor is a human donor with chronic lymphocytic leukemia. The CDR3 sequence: CASSPRTASREEQYF. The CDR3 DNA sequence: TGTGCCAGCTCACCCCGGACAGCGAGTCGCGAAGAGCAGTACTTC.